The 2 T cell receptor beta chains given below trace back to one sample, sequenced in a study of CD8 T cells in Susac syndrome. RNA was extracted with the RNeasy kit, and a quantity of about 0.45 to 1 ug was reverse transcribed using random hexamers. Each CDR3 protein is one row after TCRdb ran MiXCR on the immunoSEQ multiplex PCR reads. The sample has some 170,000 distinct CDR3 sequences, approximately 93% seen once; the top ten hold 0.09% to 0.1%. What was sequenced was CD4+ T cells from PBMCs. The receptor source for this set is a human donor with multiple sclerosis.

This chain connects TRBV7-2 to TRBJ1-2; D is uncertain. The CDR3 is made up of 14 amino acids. V shed 3 bases and J shed 0 bases, with 8 bases lying between them. Germline V lookup: CDR1 SGHTA, CDR2 FQGNSA. The CDR3 reads CASSLGGANYGYTF. CDR3 DNA sequence: TGTGCCAGCAGCTTGGGAGGAGCTAACTATGGCTACACCTTC.

This clonotype was recorded only once. V usage is TRBV25-1 and J usage is TRBJ2-7, with TRBD2 matching over 10 bases. Germline values: CDR1 MGHDK, CDR2 SYGVNS. CDR3 length equals 17 residues. The ends lost 2 bases at V and 3 bases at J; junction bases unmatched: 10. The CDR3 bases are TGTGCCAGCAGTGAACTAGCGGGAGTTTCTCCTTACTACGAGCAGTACTTC. Protein product: CASSELAGVSPYYEQYF.